The 22 T cell receptor beta chains below come from one sample, sequenced in a study of cytomegalovirus exposure and HLA in healthy donors. This PCR relied on a set of 60 Vbeta primers and 13 Jbeta primers. Method: immunoSEQ multiplex PCR; TCRdb's copy keeps in-frame clones and lacks some. Of 82,000 or so clones in the sample, roughly four fifths were seen once. Material: PBMCs. The receptor set was obtained from a woman aged 45-60 years in good health and CMV-seropositive.

This clone was found once. The chain is built from TRBV2 and TRBJ2-2; D is unresolved. The V gene lost 0 bases and the J gene lost 6 bases, with 11 bases spanning the gap. CDR1 SNHLY and CDR2 FYNNEI come from the germline V gene. This CDR3 has 15 amino acids. The CDR3 nucleotides read TGTGCCAGCAGTGAAGCGCTAGAGGCCGCCGGGGAGCTGTTTTTT. Residues: CASSEALEAAGELFF.

This chain joins TRBV5-6 and TRBJ1-5, with 7 bases identical to TRBD1. There are 16 residues in the CDR3. In germline, CDR1 is SGHDT, CDR2 YYEEEE. Losses at the gene ends were 7 bases for V and 1 base for J; bases not matched to a gene: 11. The CDR3 sequence is CASELRGTVSNQPQHF. CDR3 nucleotide sequence: TGTGCCAGCGAGCTTAGGGGGACAGTAAGCAATCAGCCCCAGCATTTT. Variable domain in full (rest from reference TRBV5-6 and TRBJ1-5): DAGVTQSPTHLIKTRGQQVTLRCSPKSGHDTVSWYQQALGQGPQFIFQYYEEEERQRGNFPDRFSGHQFPNYSSELNVNALLLGDSALYLCASELRGTVSNQPQHFGDGTRLSIL.

V and J are TRBV7-8 and TRBJ2-7; D is possibly TRBD2 (5 bases). V was pared by 5 bases and J by 2 bases, with 13 bases between. CDR3 length equals 14 residues. Germline V gives CDR1 SGHVS, CDR2 FQNEAQ. Here the CDR3 reads CASSLLGSAYEQYF. The CDR3 region has the DNA TGTGCCAGCAGCCTCCTTGGGAGTGCCTACGAGCAGTACTTC.

In this sample, this clone turned up a few times. The chain carries TRBV9 and TRBJ1-2; the D gene is possibly TRBD1 (5 bases). The V end lost 3 bases, the J end lost 3 bases, and 9 bases lay between the germline ends. Per the germline V gene, CDR1 is SGDLS and CDR2 is YYNGEE. This CDR3 spans 13 amino acids. The DNA for the CDR3 is TGTGCCAGCAGCGAAGGGGCTGACTATGGCTACACCTTC. Translated, it gives CASSEGADYGYTF. The variable domain in full, completed from reference TRBV9 and TRBJ1-2, reads DSGVTQTPKHLITATGQRVTLRCSPRSGDLSVYWYQQSLDQGLQFLIQYYNGEERAKGNILERFSAQQFPDLHSELNLSSLELGDSALYFCASSEGADYGYTFGSGTRLTVV.

This chain uses TRBV4-2 with TRBJ2-1; D may be TRBD2 (5 bases). This CDR3 has 16 amino acids. V shed 2 bases and J shed 6 bases, with 17 bases lying between them. The germline V gene encodes CDR1 LGHNA and CDR2 YNFKEQ. This CDR3 reads CASSQTPLSGSNEQFF. CDR3 nucleotides: TGTGCCAGCAGCCAAACGCCACTTTCGGGGAGCAATGAGCAGTTCTTC.

This chain joins TRBV30 and TRBJ1-2; unclear D gene. The CDR3 covers 15 residues. Trimming shortened V by 2 bases and J by 0 bases, and 13 bases separated the two germline ends. CDR1 is GTSNPN, CDR2 SVGIG, per germline (reference sequence). Here the CDR3 DNA reads TGTGCCTGGAGTAATGGTCAGATAACTAACTATGGCTACACCTTC. This codes for CAWSNGQITNYGYTF.

The CDR3 nucleotides read TGTGCCAGCAGTATTGTAGCGGGAGTAGATACGCAGTATTTT. Encoded protein: CASSIVAGVDTQYF. The chain employs TRBV6-4 and TRBJ2-3, with 9 bases matching TRBD2. CDR3 length: 14 amino acids. The trim removed 5 bases at V and 5 bases at J, leaving 5 bases unmatched. CDR1 and CDR2 (germline): MRHNA, SNTAGT.

This clone has only a few counts. The J gene is TRBJ1-1, the V gene TRBV9; 7 nucleotides align to TRBD1. J lost 8 bases, V lost 6 bases, and 7 bases had no gene match. Germline lookup yields CDR1 SGDLS and CDR2 YYNGEE. The CDR3 runs 12 residues. As DNA, the CDR3 is TGTGCCAGCAATACAGGGGATGGAGAAGCTTTCTTT. Residues: CASNTGDGEAFF.

The chain recombines TRBV28 with TRBJ1-5; D ambiguous. The CDR3 extends over 13 amino acids. The germline V and J ends were trimmed by 7 bases and 4 bases, with 11 bases remaining between them. From germline, CDR1 is MDHEN and CDR2 SYDVKM. The CDR3 DNA follows: TGTGCCAGCAAGTTTGTAGCTAATCAGCCCCAGCATTTT. Translation gives CASKFVANQPQHF.

This clone was recorded at least ten times. V gene TRBV9 combines with J gene TRBJ1-1; D is perhaps TRBD1 (6 bases). Germline V CDR1 and CDR2: SGDLS, YYNGEE. V was clipped by 0 bases and J by 11 bases, with 14 bases between them. CDR3 size: 13 residues. CDR3 region: CASSVGVTGGAFF. CDR3 bases: TGTGCCAGCAGCGTAGGAGTCACGGGGGGCGCTTTCTTT.

The CDR3 DNA follows: TGTGCCAGCAGTCCCTTTGCAGGGGGCAATCAGCCCCAGCATTTT. It is translated as CASSPFAGGNQPQHF. The gene calls are TRBV27 and TRBJ1-5, with D possibly matching TRBD1 (6 bases). The germline gives CDR1 MNHEY, CDR2 SMNVEV (reference sequence). This CDR3 has 15 amino acids. V lost 5 bases, J lost 2 bases, and 13 bases lay in between.

V gene TRBV19 combines with J gene TRBJ1-5, with D possibly TRBD1 on 5 matching bases. Looked up from germline, CDR1 is LNHDA and CDR2 is SQIVND (reference sequence). CDR3 length: 14 residues. The V gene lost 3 bases and the J gene lost 4 bases, with 10 bases spanning the gap. CDR3 residues: CASSIRDGNQPQHF. The CDR3, as DNA: TGTGCCAGTAGTATCAGGGATGGGAATCAGCCCCAGCATTTT.

This clone was observed a handful of times. This sequence joins TRBV6-1 and TRBJ2-7, with D tentatively TRBD2 (5 bases). The CDR3 is 12 residues long. Germline values: CDR1 MNHNS, CDR2 SASEGT. V was cut by 2 bases and J by 4 bases, with 6 bases left in between. Here the CDR3 DNA reads TGTGCCAGCAGTGAACGGGGTTACGAGCAGTACTTC. It yields the protein CASSERGYEQYF.

The gene calls are TRBV5-4 and TRBJ2-1; 7 nucleotides align to TRBD1. This CDR3 has 13 amino acids. Looked up from germline, CDR1 is SGHNT and CDR2 is YYREEE (reference sequence). V was pared by 4 bases and J by 9 bases, with 7 bases of the junction left unmatched. The DNA for the CDR3 is TGTGCCAGCAGCAGTTACAGGGGTGGTGAGCAGTTCTTC. This translates into CASSSYRGGEQFF.

The V and J genes are TRBV6-5 and TRBJ2-7, with 8 bases lining up with TRBD2. This CDR3 has 14 amino acids. V was clipped by 5 bases and J by 0 bases; unmatched bases: 3. Germline-derived CDR1 and CDR2 are MNHEY and SVGAGI. The CDR3 here is CASSRSGSSYEQYF. CDR3 coding DNA: TGTGCCAGCAGTAGAAGCGGGAGCTCCTACGAGCAGTACTTC.

The chain has TRBV4-1 and TRBJ1-2; D is unclear. The CDR3 extends over 12 amino acids. V lost 3 bases, J lost 10 bases, and 12 bases lay in between. The germline V gene encodes CDR1 MGHRA and CDR2 YSYEKL. This CDR3 reads CASSHPAGVYTF. The CDR3 DNA is TGCGCCAGCAGCCATCCCGCCGGGGTCTACACCTTC.

In the case of this clone: At the DNA level, this CDR3 is encoded by other sequences in the same sample as well. The rearrangement joins TRBV6-5 to TRBJ2-1; 9 bases are shared with TRBD2. Per the germline V gene, CDR1 is MNHEY and CDR2 is SVGAGI. The CDR3 covers 15 residues. V shed 6 bases and J 2 bases; nucleotides not matched to a gene: 5. The DNA for the CDR3 is TGTGCCAGCAGCGCGCGGGAGGGCGCCTACAATGAGCAGTTCTTC. This gives the protein CASSAREGAYNEQFF.

The chain combines TRBV14 with TRBJ1-4; D is ambiguous. The germline V gene has CDR1 SGHDN and CDR2 FVKESK. The CDR3 has 14 amino acids. Trimming stripped 4 bases from V and 7 bases from J, with 13 bases between. CDR3 in DNA: TGTGCCAGCAGCCCAGTGGGAGGGAGTGAAAAACTGTTTTTT. Encoded protein: CASSPVGGSEKLFF.

J is TRBJ2-5 and V is TRBV29-1, with no clear D. The CDR3 consists of 11 residues. The germline CDR1 and CDR2 sequences are SQVTM and ANQGSEA. Trimming stripped 3 bases from V and 2 bases from J, with 4 bases between. The CDR3: CSVERQETQYF. DNA of the CDR3: TGCAGCGTTGAGCGGCAAGAGACCCAGTACTTC.

The genes are TRBV11-3 and TRBJ1-1; possible D gene TRBD1, 6 bases. The CDR3 covers 13 residues. Germline CDR1 is SGHNT and CDR2 is YENEEA. V was cut by 0 bases and J by 4 bases, with 6 bases left in between. The CDR3 here is CASSLDRGTEAFF. CDR3 coding DNA: TGTGCCAGCAGCTTAGACAGGGGCACTGAAGCTTTCTTT.

This clone was counted a few times. The chain recombines TRBV9 with TRBJ2-2; a possible D gene is TRBD2 (6 bases). Looked up from germline, CDR1 is SGDLS and CDR2 is YYNGEE. Trimming took 4 bases from V and 4 from J, leaving 14 bases between them. CDR3 length equals 15 residues. CDR3: CASSPRGGGTGELFF. The CDR3 DNA sequence: TGTGCCAGCAGCCCCCGGGGAGGTGGCACCGGGGAGCTGTTTTTT.

CDR3 bases: TGCAGCGCTGCCAACTTGTACGAGCAGTACTTC. Amino acid sequence: CSAANLYEQYF. The genes are TRBV29-1 and TRBJ2-7, with no clear D. V lost 7 bases, J lost 4 bases, and 11 bases lay in between. The CDR3 contains 11 residues. The germline V gene has CDR1 SQVTM and CDR2 ANQGSEA.